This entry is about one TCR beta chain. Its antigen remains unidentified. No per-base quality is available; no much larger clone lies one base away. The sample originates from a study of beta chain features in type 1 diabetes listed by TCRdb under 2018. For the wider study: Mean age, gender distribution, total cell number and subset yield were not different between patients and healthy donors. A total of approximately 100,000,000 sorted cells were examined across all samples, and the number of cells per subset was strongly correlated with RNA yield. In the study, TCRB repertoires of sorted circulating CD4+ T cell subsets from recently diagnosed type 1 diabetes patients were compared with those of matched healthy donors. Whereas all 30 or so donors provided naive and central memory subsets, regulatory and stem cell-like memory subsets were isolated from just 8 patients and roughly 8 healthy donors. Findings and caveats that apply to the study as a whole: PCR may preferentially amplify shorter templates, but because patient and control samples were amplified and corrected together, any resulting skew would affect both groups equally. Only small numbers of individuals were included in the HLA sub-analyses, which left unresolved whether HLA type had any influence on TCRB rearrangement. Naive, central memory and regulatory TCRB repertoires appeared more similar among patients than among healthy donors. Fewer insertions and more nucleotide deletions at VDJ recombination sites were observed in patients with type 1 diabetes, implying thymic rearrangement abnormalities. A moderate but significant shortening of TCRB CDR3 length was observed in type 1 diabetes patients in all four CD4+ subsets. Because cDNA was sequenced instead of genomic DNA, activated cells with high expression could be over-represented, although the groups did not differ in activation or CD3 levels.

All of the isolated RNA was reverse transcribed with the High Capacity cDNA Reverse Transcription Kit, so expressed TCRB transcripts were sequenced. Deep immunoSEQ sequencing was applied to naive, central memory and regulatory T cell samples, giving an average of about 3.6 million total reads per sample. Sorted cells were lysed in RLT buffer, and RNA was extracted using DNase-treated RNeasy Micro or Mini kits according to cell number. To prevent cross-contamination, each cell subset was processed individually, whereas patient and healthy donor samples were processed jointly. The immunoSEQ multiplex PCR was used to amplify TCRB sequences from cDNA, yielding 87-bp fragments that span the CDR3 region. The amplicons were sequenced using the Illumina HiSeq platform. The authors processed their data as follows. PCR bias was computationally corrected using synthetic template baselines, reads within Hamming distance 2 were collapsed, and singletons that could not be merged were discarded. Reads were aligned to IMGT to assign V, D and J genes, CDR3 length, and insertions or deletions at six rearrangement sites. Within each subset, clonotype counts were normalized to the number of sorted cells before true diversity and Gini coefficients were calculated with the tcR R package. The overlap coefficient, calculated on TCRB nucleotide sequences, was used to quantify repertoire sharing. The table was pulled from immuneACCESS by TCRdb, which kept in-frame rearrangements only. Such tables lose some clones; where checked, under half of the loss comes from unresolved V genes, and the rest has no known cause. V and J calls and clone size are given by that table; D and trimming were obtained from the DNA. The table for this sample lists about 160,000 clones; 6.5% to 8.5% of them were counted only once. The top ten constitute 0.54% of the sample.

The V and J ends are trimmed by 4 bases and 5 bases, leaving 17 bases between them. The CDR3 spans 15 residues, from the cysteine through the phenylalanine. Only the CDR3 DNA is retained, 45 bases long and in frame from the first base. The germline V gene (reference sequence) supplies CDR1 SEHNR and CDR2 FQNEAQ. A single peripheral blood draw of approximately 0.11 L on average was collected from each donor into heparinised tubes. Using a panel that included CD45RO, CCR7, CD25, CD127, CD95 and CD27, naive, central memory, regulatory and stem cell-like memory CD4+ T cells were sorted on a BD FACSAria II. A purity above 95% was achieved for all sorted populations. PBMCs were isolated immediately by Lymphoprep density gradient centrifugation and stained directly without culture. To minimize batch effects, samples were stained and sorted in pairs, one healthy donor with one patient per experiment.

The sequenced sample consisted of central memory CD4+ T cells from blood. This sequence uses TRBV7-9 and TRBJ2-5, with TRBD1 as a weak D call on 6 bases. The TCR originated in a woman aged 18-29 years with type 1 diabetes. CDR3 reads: CASSSGTTGRETQYF. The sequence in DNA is TGTGCCAGCAGCTCCGGAACTACAGGGCGGGAGACCCAGTACTTC.